The clone carrying this T cell receptor beta chain was observed a handful of times. The germline V gene encodes CDR1 SGHTS and CDR2 YDEGEE. Deletions cut 0 bases from V and 5 bases from J, with 8 bases between. CDR3 length: 13 amino acids. Unique molecular identifiers were used in preparing the TCRbeta library. From the PCR reads, TCRdb called clonotypes with MiXCR, one entry per CDR3 protein. The repertoire holds around 670,000 distinct CDR3 sequences, with around 13% as singletons. The data originate from a study of T-cell reconstitution after alpha-beta-depleted transplantation in children. The chain recombines TRBV5-8 with TRBJ1-2; D gene ambiguous. The sequencing used PBMCs, collected before TCRalphabeta/CD19-depleted stem cell transplant. This TCR was sampled from a girl aged 2 to 9 with congenital amegakaryocytic thrombocytopenia, due to receive a stem cell transplant. The CDR3 loop is CASSLGLGYGYTF. CDR3 in DNA: TGTGCCAGCAGCTTGGGTCTGGGTTATGGCTACACCTTC.